The rows below give T cell receptor beta chains drawn from one sample of a study of post-analysis software for immune sequencing data. TCRdb reanalysed the PCR reads using MiXCR and keeps one entry per CDR3 protein. This sample has approximately 770,000 distinct CDR3 sequences; 46% occur once, and the top ten carry approximately 4.4%. Sequencing input: blood. These receptor sequences come from a girl between 5 and 17 years old with multiple sclerosis. The CDR3 runs from the conserved cysteine through the conserved F or W. D genes are given only for firm matches. Part of the rows lack a size; the others show once, few, many or a class for expanded clones.

clone_size,d_call,j_call,v_call,cdr3_nt,cdr3_aa
few,TRBD2,TRBJ2-7,TRBV27,TGTGCCAGCAGTTCCCCAATAGCGGGAGGTTCCTACGAGCAGTACTTC,CASSSPIAGGSYEQYF
NA,NA,TRBJ1-1,TRBV6-5,TGTGCCAGCAGTTACTCTAAGGGGGTGAACACTGAAGCTTTCTTT,CASSYSKGVNTEAFF
few,TRBD1,TRBJ1-2,TRBV6-5,TGTGCCAGCAGTCAGAGACAGGGGGCCGGCTACACCTTC,CASSQRQGAGYTF
few,NA,TRBJ2-7,TRBV13,TGTGCCAGCAGCTTACTTTACTCCTACGAGCAGTACTTC,CASSLLYSYEQYF
once,TRBD2,TRBJ2-1,TRBV20-1,TGCAGTGCTCCGACTAGCGGGAGGGCCGGCGATGAGCAGTTCTTC,CSAPTSGRAGDEQFF
NA,NA,TRBJ2-7,TRBV5-5,TGTGCCAGCGGATACCGGGACGGGGATTACGAGCAGTACTTC,CASGYRDGDYEQYF
NA,NA,TRBJ2-1,TRBV28,TGTGCCAGCAGTTTGTATAACGGACCATCTGAAGCTTTCTTC,CASSLYNGPSEAFF
NA,NA,TRBJ2-1,TRBV9,TGTGCCAGCAGCGCGTTCGGATACAATGAGCAGTTCTTC,CASSAFGYNEQFF
NA,NA,TRBJ1-6,TRBV20-1,TGCAGTGCCCAAACGGGGGTTGATTATAATTCACCCCTCCACTTT,CSAQTGVDYNSPLHF
NA,NA,TRBJ2-1,TRBV12-3/TRBV12-4,TGTGCCAGCAGTTTGAATTCCCGCAGTGAGCAGTTCTTC,CASSLNSRSEQFF
NA,NA,TRBJ2-1,TRBV7-9,TGTGCCAGCAGCTCGCCACAGCGCGTATACAATGAGCAGTTCTTC,CASSSPQRVYNEQFF
NA,NA,TRBJ2-4,TRBV15,TGTGCCACCCGCAGAGTAGACCCAGGATTAAACATTCAGTACTTC,CATRRVDPGLNIQYF
few,NA,TRBJ2-3,TRBV5-1,TGCGCCAGCAGCAACAGAGGGTTCACAGATACGCAGTATTTT,CASSNRGFTDTQYF
few,NA,TRBJ2-1,TRBV5-1,TGCGCCAGCAGCATGGCGGACTCCTACAATGAGCAGTTCTTC,CASSMADSYNEQFF
NA,TRBD1,TRBJ2-5,TRBV5-1,TGCGCCAGCGGGGGGACAGGAGAGACCCAGTACTTC,CASGGTGETQYF
NA,NA,TRBJ2-1,TRBV7-9,TGTGCCAGCCCCGGAACGACCACTCCCTACAATGAGCAGTTCTTC,CASPGTTTPYNEQFF
NA,NA,TRBJ1-2,TRBV6-6,TGTGCCAGCAGTTTAGGTGGAGAACGCGGCTACACCTTC,CASSLGGERGYTF
NA,NA,TRBJ1-1,TRBV13,TGTGCCAGCAGCTTAGGCAGGGTGGACACTGAAGCTTTCTTT,CASSLGRVDTEAFF
NA,NA,TRBJ2-5,TRBV11-3,TGTGCCAGCAGCTCACAAGAAGGGGCGACCCAGTACTTC,CASSSQEGATQYF
few,NA,TRBJ2-1,TRBV20-1,TGCAGTGCCCAGACTGGGGAGTACTCCTACAATGAGCAGTTCTTC,CSAQTGEYSYNEQFF
NA,TRBD1,TRBJ1-5,TRBV12-3/TRBV12-4,TGTGCCAGCAGTCAGGACAGGGGGCGGAATCAGCCCCAGCATTTT,CASSQDRGRNQPQHF
few,NA,TRBJ1-2,TRBV29-1,TGCAGCGTACTTCTGGAGGTAGCACATGGCTACACCTTC,CSVLLEVAHGYTF
few,TRBD2,TRBJ2-5,TRBV5-1,TGCGCCAGCAGCTTGCCTAGCGGGCGTGGGGAGACCCAGTACTTC,CASSLPSGRGETQYF
NA,NA,TRBJ2-3,TRBV12-3/TRBV12-4,TGTGCCAGCAGTTTAGGTATTTTGGGCACAGATACGCAGTATTTT,CASSLGILGTDTQYF
once,NA,TRBJ1-1,TRBV5-1,TGCGCCAGCAGCTTGGAGTCAGGGCTAGTGAACACTGAAGCTTTCTTT,CASSLESGLVNTEAFF
few,NA,TRBJ2-3,TRBV6-5,TGTGCCAGCAGTTACGGAGTTAGCACAGATACGCAGTATTTT,CASSYGVSTDTQYF
few,NA,TRBJ2-1,TRBV7-9,TGTGCCAGCAGCTTAGCGATAGACAATGAGCAGTTCTTC,CASSLAIDNEQFF
NA,NA,TRBJ2-7,TRBV20-1,TGCAGTGCTAGTGTTACCCCGGGAGCTACCCAGTACTTC,CSASVTPGATQYF
NA,NA,TRBJ2-1,TRBV12-3/TRBV12-4,TGTGCCAGTTCCCCCTGGGACCGCTCCTACAATGAGCAGTTCTTC,CASSPWDRSYNEQFF
NA,NA,TRBJ2-1,TRBV5-1,TGCGCCAGCAGCTTGGTTAGTAAGCTACCCCTACTTCGGGCTGCAAACAATGAGCAGTTCTTC,CASSLVSKLPLLRAANNEQFF
NA,NA,TRBJ2-1,TRBV20-1,TGCAGTGCTACCGGAACCTCCTACAATGAGCAGTTCTTC,CSATGTSYNEQFF
few,TRBD2,TRBJ2-1,TRBV6-5,TGTGCCAGCAGTTACTCGGCGGGACTAGCGGGAGTATCCTACAATGAGCAGTTCTTC,CASSYSAGLAGVSYNEQFF
NA,NA,TRBJ2-1,TRBV13,TGTGCCAGCAGCGCTAGTTATGAGCAGTTCTTC,CASSASYEQFF
NA,NA,TRBJ2-5,TRBV5-1,TGCGCCAGCAGCTTGTTACTCGTGGCGCAAGAGACCCAGTACTTC,CASSLLLVAQETQYF
NA,NA,TRBJ2-7,TRBV18,TGTGCCAGCTCGGGGAGCCGGGACAATCTCGAGCAGTACTTC,CASSGSRDNLEQYF
NA,NA,TRBJ2-5,TRBV12-3/TRBV12-4,TGTGCCAGCAGAAGGGGGGGTAGTGAGACCCAGTACTTC,CASRRGGSETQYF
NA,NA,TRBJ2-5,TRBV7-8,TGTGCCAGCAGCTTAGAATGGCAGGGGGCGGGAGAGACCCAGTACTTT,CASSLEWQGAGETQYF
few,TRBD2,TRBJ2-7,TRBV20-1,TGCAGTGCCCGCTCCGGACTAGCGGGGACCTACGAGCAGTACTTC,CSARSGLAGTYEQYF
NA,NA,TRBJ2-1,TRBV20-1,TGCAGTATCCTGGGATCCAGGGAGGAGACCCTGTACTTC,CSILGSREETLYF
NA,NA,TRBJ2-1,TRBV15,TGTGCCACCAGCAGGGTCGGGGGGCGAGATGAGCAGTTCTTC,CATSRVGGRDEQFF
NA,NA,TRBJ2-7,TRBV29-1,TGCAGCGTTGGAGTTGGGGGCGACGGGCAGTACTTC,CSVGVGGDGQYF
NA,NA,TRBJ1-2,TRBV29-1,TGCAGCGTCGGTAGGACAGACTCCTATGGCTACACCTTC,CSVGRTDSYGYTF
NA,NA,TRBJ1-4,TRBV20-1,TGCAGTGCTAGAGATCTTGGGACGGTTAATGAAAAACTGTTTTTT,CSARDLGTVNEKLFF
NA,TRBD1,TRBJ2-7,TRBV5-1,TGCGCCAGCAGCTGGACAGGGAGTACCTACGAGCAGTACTTC,CASSWTGSTYEQYF
once,TRBD2,TRBJ2-2,TRBV12-3/TRBV12-4,TGTGCCAGCAGTCGGACTAGCGGGAGAGGCGGGGAGCTGTTTTTT,CASSRTSGRGGELFF
NA,NA,TRBJ2-3,TRBV29-1,TGCAGCGTTTTCCTTAAGGCGAATACGCAGTATTTT,CSVFLKANTQYF
NA,NA,TRBJ1-4,TRBV5-5,TGTGCCAGCAGCAGCGGACAAATTGGAACTAATGAAAAACTGTTTTTT,CASSSGQIGTNEKLFF
NA,TRBD1,TRBJ1-1,TRBV4-2,TGTGCCAGCAGCCCCAGGACAGGCATGAGGGACACTGAAGCTTTCTTT,CASSPRTGMRDTEAFF
NA,TRBD1,TRBJ1-2,TRBV9,TGTGCCAGCAGCGTAGCACAGGGGGACTATGGCTACACCTTC,CASSVAQGDYGYTF
NA,TRBD1,TRBJ2-7,TRBV20-1,TGCAGTGCTAGTACAGGGGGGCTCTACGAGCAGTACTTC,CSASTGGLYEQYF
NA,NA,TRBJ2-5,TRBV20-1,TGCAGTCCCCTAAGTCCCACGGCCCAGGAGACCCAGTACTTC,CSPLSPTAQETQYF
NA,NA,TRBJ2-3,TRBV4-2,TGTGCCAGCAGCCAAGATTACAGTTCTAGCACAGATACGCAGTATTTT,CASSQDYSSSTDTQYF
NA,TRBD2,TRBJ2-3,TRBV6-2/TRBV6-3,TGTGCCAGCAGTTACTCGACTAGCGGAGCAACTAGCACAGATACGCAGTATTTT,CASSYSTSGATSTDTQYF